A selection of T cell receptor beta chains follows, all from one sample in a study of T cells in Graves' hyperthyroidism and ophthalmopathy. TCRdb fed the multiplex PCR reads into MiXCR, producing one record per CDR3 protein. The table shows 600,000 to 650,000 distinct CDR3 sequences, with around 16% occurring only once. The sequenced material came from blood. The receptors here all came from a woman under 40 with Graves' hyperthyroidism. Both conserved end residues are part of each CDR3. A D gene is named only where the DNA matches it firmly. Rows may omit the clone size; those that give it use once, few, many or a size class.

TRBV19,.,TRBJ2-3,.,CASSPTDSRTDTQYF,TGTGCCAGTAGTCCAACGGACAGTCGCACAGATACGCAGTATTTT
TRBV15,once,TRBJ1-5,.,CATSGPGGGVEPQHF,TGTGCCACCAGCGGTCCCGGGGGGGGGGTGGAACCCCAGCATTTT
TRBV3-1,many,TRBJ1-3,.,CASKSEIENTIYF,TGTGCCAGCAAGTCAGAAATCGAAAACACCATATATTTT
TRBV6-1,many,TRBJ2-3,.,CASRTGTQANTQYF,TGTGCCAGCCGAACCGGGACCCAAGCAAATACGCAGTATTTT
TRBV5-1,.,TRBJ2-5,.,CASSLGLLAAQYF,TGCGCCAGCAGCTTGGGACTCCTGGCGGCCCAGTACTTC
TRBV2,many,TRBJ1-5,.,CASSGGIAYQPQHF,TGTGCCAGCAGTGGAGGGATTGCCTATCAGCCCCAGCATTTT
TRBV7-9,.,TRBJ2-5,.,CASSSLQGTQYF,TGTGCCAGCAGCTCCCTCCAGGGGACCCAGTACTTC
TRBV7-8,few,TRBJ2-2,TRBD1,CASSSRDRGLVLTGELFF,TGTGCCAGCAGCTCCCGGGACAGGGGGCTCGTGTTGACCGGGGAGCTGTTTTTT
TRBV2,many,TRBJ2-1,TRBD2,CASSDLAGGPFEQFF,TGTGCCAGCAGTGATTTAGCGGGAGGGCCGTTTGAGCAGTTCTTC
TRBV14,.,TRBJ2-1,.,CASSPRGFPEQFF,TGTGCCAGCAGCCCCAGGGGTTTTCCTGAGCAGTTCTTC
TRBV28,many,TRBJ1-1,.,CASSLAGEMNTEAFF,TGTGCCAGCAGTTTAGCGGGGGAGATGAACACTGAAGCTTTCTTT
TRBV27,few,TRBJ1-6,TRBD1,CASSNIFNRGRFGNSPLHF,TGTGCCAGCAGTAACATATTCAACAGGGGGCGTTTCGGTAATTCACCCCTCCACTTT
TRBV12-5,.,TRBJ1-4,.,CASGLVYGDAKKLSF,TGTGCTAGTGGTTTGGTATATGGGGACGCCAAAAAACTGTCTTTT
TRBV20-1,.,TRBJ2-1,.,CSARGGLINEQFF,TGCAGTGCTAGAGGAGGGCTAATAAATGAGCAGTTCTTC
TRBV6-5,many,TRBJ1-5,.,CASSYSIRPEGNQPQHF,TGTGCCAGCAGTTACTCGATCCGGCCGGAGGGCAATCAGCCCCAGCATTTT
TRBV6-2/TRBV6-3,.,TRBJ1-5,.,CASRFSGKVGSYSNQPQHF,TGTGCCAGCCGTTTCTCGGGGAAGGTGGGATCCTATAGCAATCAGCCCCAGCATTTT
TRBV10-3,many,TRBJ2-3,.,CAISESLDTQYF,TGTGCCATCAGTGAGTCGTTGGATACGCAGTATTTT